These 22 T cell receptor beta chains came from one sample sequenced in a study of T cell responses to AZD1222 COVID-19 vaccine. Assay used: immunoSEQ multiplex PCR; TCRdb lists only in-frame clones, some missing. This table holds 130,000 to 150,000 clones, approximately 90% found once. Sequencing used peripheral blood, obtained on day 0 of AZD1222 vaccination. Every receptor here comes from an adult in good health.

In this sample, this clone turned up once. CDR3 bases: TGCGCCAGCAGCCAAGATCTGGGTAACACCGGGGAGCTGTTTTTT. Protein product: CASSQDLGNTGELFF. The chain combines TRBV4-3 with TRBJ2-2; D is undetermined. Germline CDR1 reads LGHNA; CDR2 reads YSLEER. Trimming cost V 0 bases and J 2 bases, with 7 bases left between them. This CDR3 has 15 amino acids.

The chain has TRBV4-1 and TRBJ2-2; 14 nucleotides agree with TRBD2. The CDR3 covers 18 residues. After removal of 2 bases from V and 3 bases from J, the junction contained 5 bases not matched to a gene. Germline assignment: CDR1 MGHRA and CDR2 YSYEKL. The CDR3 protein is CASSQRLAGGPDTGELFF. Written as DNA, the CDR3 is TGCGCCAGCAGCCAACGACTAGCGGGGGGGCCCGACACCGGGGAGCTGTTTTTT.

The sample holds a few counts of this clone. The chain is built from TRBV6-5 and TRBJ1-5, with a weak D call TRBD1 (5 bases). With 2 bases removed from V and 2 bases from J, the gap between germline ends came to 10 bases. CDR3 size: 15 residues. Germline V gene lookup returns CDR1 MNHEY and CDR2 SVGAGI. The CDR3 DNA reads as TGTGCCAGCAGTTACAGGGGAATGGGCAATCAGCCCCAGCATTTT. This gives the protein CASSYRGMGNQPQHF.

For the CDR3, the DNA is TGCGCCAGCAGCCAGGCCAGGGGCAGTAATTCACCCCTCCACTTT. This codes for CASSQARGSNSPLHF. The chain joins TRBV4-3 to TRBJ1-6; D perhaps matches TRBD1 (6 bases). This CDR3 is built from 15 residues. The V gene's germline CDR1 is LGHNA and CDR2 YSLEER. Deletions cut 3 bases from V and 6 bases from J, with 12 bases between.

The rearrangement joins TRBV19 to TRBJ2-5; 7 nucleotides align to TRBD2. The CDR3 contains 13 residues. The ends lost 4 bases at V and 3 bases at J; junction bases unmatched: 2. Looked up from germline, CDR1 is LNHDA and CDR2 is SQIVND (reference sequence). This CDR3 is CASSRGLKETQYF. Here the CDR3 DNA reads TGTGCCAGTAGTAGGGGACTAAAAGAGACCCAGTACTTC.

The chain couples TRBV15 to TRBJ2-3; D perhaps matches TRBD2 (5 bases). The V end lost 3 bases, the J end lost 3 bases, and 13 bases lay between the germline ends. The germline V gene encodes CDR1 LNHNV and CDR2 YYDKDF (reference sequence). There are 15 residues in the CDR3. CDR3: CATSRTGIQTDTQYF. The DNA of the CDR3 is TGTGCCACCAGCAGGACCGGGATTCAAACAGATACGCAGTATTTT.

The genes are TRBV5-1 and TRBJ1-1; D is unclear. Trimming shortened V by 2 bases and J by 5 bases, and 7 bases separated the two germline ends. The CDR3 is 12 residues long. CDR1 and CDR2 (germline): SGHRS, YFSETQ. CDR3 protein: CASSFSGTEAFF. As DNA, the CDR3 is TGCGCCAGCAGCTTTTCGGGGACTGAAGCTTTCTTT.

The chain links TRBV6-5 to TRBJ1-2; possible D gene TRBD1, 5 bases. The CDR3 covers 14 residues. Germline V gives CDR1 MNHEY, CDR2 SVGAGI. Deletions cut 6 bases from V and 2 bases from J, with 13 bases between. The CDR3 nucleotides are TGTGCCAGCAGCCCCCGGGAGGGGAACTATGGCTACACCTTC. Translated, it gives CASSPREGNYGYTF.

The V gene is TRBV29-1, the J gene TRBJ2-5; D gene uncertain. Trimming shortened V by 4 bases and J by 0 bases, and 3 bases separated the two germline ends. From germline, CDR1 is SQVTM and CDR2 ANQGSEA. The CDR3 contains 11 residues. CDR3 residues: CSVVNQETQYF. For the CDR3, the DNA is TGCAGCGTTGTGAACCAAGAGACCCAGTACTTC.

Comments on this clone: This sample also contains other DNA sequences that code for the same CDR3. This sequence joins TRBV19 and TRBJ1-1; D unresolved. V lost 3 bases and J lost 1, with 6 bases in between. Germline loops: CDR1 LNHDA, CDR2 SQIVND (reference sequence). The CDR3 spans 13 residues. CDR3 in amino acids: CASSMSQNTEAFF. The CDR3 nucleotides read TGTGCCAGTAGTATGAGTCAGAACACTGAAGCTTTCTTT. Full variable domain (missing parts from reference TRBV19 and TRBJ1-1): DGGITQSPKYLFRKEGQNVTLSCEQNLNHDAMYWYRQDPGQGLRLIYYSQIVNDFQKGDIAEGYSVSREKKESFPLTVTSAQKNPTAFYLCASSMSQNTEAFFGQGTRLTVV.

The rearrangement links TRBV28 to TRBJ2-7, with D possibly called TRBD1 or TRBD2 (5 bases each). CDR1 and CDR2 from the germline V gene are MDHEN and SYDVKM. The CDR3 loop spans 14 amino acids. The V and J ends lost 6 bases and 4 bases respectively, with 16 bases between them. CDR3 region: CASSQGRSPYEQYF. The DNA of the CDR3 is TGTGCCAGCAGCCAGGGACGATCCCCTTACGAGCAGTACTTC.

The V gene is TRBV7-8, the J gene TRBJ1-2, with D unresolved. Germline-derived CDR1 and CDR2 are SGHVS and FQNEAQ. CDR3 size: 13 residues. V was trimmed by 1 base and J by 2 bases, leaving 5 bases between them. The CDR3 here is CASSLVQNYGYTF. CDR3 nucleotides: TGTGCCAGCAGCTTAGTACAGAACTATGGCTACACCTTC.

The V and J genes are TRBV30 and TRBJ2-7; a weak D match, TRBD1 (6 bases). Germline assignment: CDR1 GTSNPN and CDR2 SVGIG (reference sequence). This CDR3 is built from 11 residues. V was shortened by 3 bases and J by 6 bases, with 9 bases between the two germline ends. The CDR3 is CAWSLGAEQYF. The CDR3 DNA reads TGTGCCTGGAGCTTGGGGGCCGAGCAGTACTTC. The entire variable domain, with the rest obtained from reference TRBV30 and TRBJ2-7, is as follows: SQTIHQWPATLVQPVGSPLSLECTVEGTSNPNLYWYRQAAGRGLQLLFYSVGIGQISSEVPQNLSASRPQDRQFILSSKKLLLSDSGFYLCAWSLGAEQYFGPGTRLTVT.

V and J are TRBV20-1 and TRBJ1-4; no clear D gene. The length of the CDR3 is 12 residues. The germline V and J ends were trimmed by 3 bases and 6 bases, with 8 bases remaining between them. The germline V gene has CDR1 DFQATT and CDR2 SNEGSKA (reference sequence). The CDR3 loop is CSASRDDEKLFF. The CDR3 DNA is TGCAGTGCTAGTCGTGACGATGAAAAACTGTTTTTT.

This chain joins TRBV7-9 and TRBJ2-6, with D perhaps TRBD1 or TRBD2 (6 bases each). This CDR3 comprises 15 residues. The V gene lost 1 base and the J gene lost 12 bases, with 16 bases spanning the gap. Germline V gene lookup returns CDR1 SEHNR and CDR2 FQNEAQ (reference sequence). The CDR3 region is CASSLGGKGDSVLTF. CDR3 nucleotide sequence: TGTGCCAGCAGCTTAGGGGGAAAGGGGGACTCCGTCCTGACTTTC. The whole variable domain, filled in from reference TRBV7-9 and TRBJ2-6, reads DTGVSQNPRHKITKRGQNVTFRCDPISEHNRLYWYRQTLGQGPEFLTYFQNEAQLEKSRLLSDRFSAERPKGSFSTLEIQRTEQGDSAMYLCASSLGGKGDSVLTFGAGSRLTVL.

The genes are TRBV21-1 and TRBJ1-5. TRBV21-1 is labeled a pseudogene. This CDR3 spans 17 amino acids. CDR3 sequence (DNA): TGTGCCAGCAGCAAAGGGTTTAAGGAGCCAGGCAATCAGCCCCAGCATTTT. Translation: CASSKGFKEPGNQPQHF.

The chain carries TRBV10-3 and TRBJ1-3; 8 bases map to TRBD1. Germline loops: CDR1 ENHRY, CDR2 SYGVKD. Trimming took 2 bases from V and 7 from J; bases not matched to a gene: 4. The CDR3 consists of 14 residues. The CDR3 DNA reads as TGTGCCATCAGTGAGGGCGACAGGGGTAACACCATATATTTT. Amino acid sequence: CAISEGDRGNTIYF.

Only one count was recorded for this clone. This sequence joins TRBV6-6 and TRBJ2-5; 8 bases are shared with TRBD1. The V gene's germline CDR1 is MNHNY and CDR2 SVGAGI (reference sequence). This CDR3 region has 15 residues. J was trimmed by 3 bases and V by 4 bases; bases with no gene match: 7. DNA of the CDR3: TGTGCCAGCAGTTTCGACAGGACAGGGAAAGAGACCCAGTACTTC. Encoded protein: CASSFDRTGKETQYF.

This rearrangement joins TRBV7-3 to TRBJ2-2; D unclear. The germline V gene has CDR1 SGHTA and CDR2 FQGTGA. The CDR3 totals 14 residues. Trimming left V 2 bases short and J 5 bases short, with 9 bases between. The CDR3 is CASSLSQTTGELFF. The CDR3 bases are TGTGCCAGCAGCTTATCCCAAACAACCGGGGAGCTGTTTTTT.

The chain has TRBV16 and TRBJ1-1; no clear D gene. The CDR3 contains 15 residues. CDR1 is KGHSY, CDR2 FQNENV, per germline. V was pared by 2 bases and J by 1 base, with 11 bases between. The CDR3 sequence is CASSQIPPENTEAFF. CDR3 coding DNA: TGTGCCAGCAGCCAAATCCCGCCAGAGAACACTGAAGCTTTCTTT.

The chain is built from TRBV28 and TRBJ1-4, with D maybe TRBD1 (6 bases). Deletions cut 6 bases from V and 7 bases from J, with 15 bases between. The CDR3 covers 14 residues. Germline loops: CDR1 MDHEN, CDR2 SYDVKM. The CDR3 here is CASRDYTGPEKLFF. CDR3 DNA sequence: TGTGCCAGCAGAGACTACACAGGGCCTGAAAAACTGTTTTTT.

V and J are TRBV7-9 and TRBJ2-1, with 7 bases lining up with TRBD1. V lost 5 bases and J lost 4; bases outside the gene matches: 2. CDR3 length equals 13 residues. Germline CDR1 SEHNR, CDR2 FQNEAQ (reference sequence). CDR3 residues: CASSLGQYNEQFF. CDR3 sequence (DNA): TGTGCCAGCAGCCTGGGACAGTACAATGAGCAGTTCTTC.